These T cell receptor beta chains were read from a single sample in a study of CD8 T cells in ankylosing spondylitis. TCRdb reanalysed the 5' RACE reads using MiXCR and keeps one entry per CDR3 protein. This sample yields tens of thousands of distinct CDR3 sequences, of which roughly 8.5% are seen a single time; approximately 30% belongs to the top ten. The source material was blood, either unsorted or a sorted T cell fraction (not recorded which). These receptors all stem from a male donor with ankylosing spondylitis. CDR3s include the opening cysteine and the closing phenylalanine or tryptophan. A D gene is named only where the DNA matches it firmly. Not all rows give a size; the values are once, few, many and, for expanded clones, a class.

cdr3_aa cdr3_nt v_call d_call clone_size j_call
CASSQGVGDGHF TGTGCCAGCAGCCAAGGGGTAGGGGACGGACATTTC TRBV21-1 . few TRBJ2-4
CATSRGRWNEQFF TGTGCCACCAGCAGAGGCAGGTGGAATGAGCAGTTCTTC TRBV15 . few TRBJ2-1
CASSLDGLNYGYTF TGTGCCAGCAGCTTAGATGGGCTTAACTATGGCTACACCTTC TRBV7-9 . few TRBJ1-2
CASSSSRDRGPAWEQFF TGTGCCAGCAGCTCGTCCCGGGACAGGGGCCCGGCCTGGGAGCAGTTCTTC TRBV7-9 TRBD1 . TRBJ2-1
CASSLTVEGRFLAKNIQYF TGCGCCAGCAGCTTGACGGTTGAGGGACGGTTCCTAGCCAAAAACATTCAGTACTTC TRBV5-1 . . TRBJ2-4
CASSVFLAAYNEQFF TGTGCCAGCAGCGTATTCCTAGCGGCCTACAATGAGCAGTTCTTC TRBV9 TRBD2 few TRBJ2-1
CASAVFGQPTDTQYF TGTGCTAGTGCCGTTTTCGGACAGCCCACAGATACGCAGTATTTT TRBV12-5 . many TRBJ2-3
CASSPHGGLAYNEQFF TGTGCCAGCAGCCCGCACGGGGGTCTTGCCTACAATGAGCAGTTCTTC TRBV7-6 . many TRBJ2-1
CASSPGAYLAGANTGELFF TGTGCCAGCTCACCGGGGGCCTACCTAGCGGGAGCGAACACCGGGGAGCTGTTTTTT TRBV18 TRBD2 . TRBJ2-2
CATSDWDGTDTQYF TGTGCCACCAGTGATTGGGACGGAACAGATACGCAGTATTTT TRBV24-1 . many TRBJ2-3
CASRDSGRDTQYF TGCGCCAGCAGGGATAGCGGGAGGGATACGCAGTATTTT TRBV10-1 TRBD2 . TRBJ2-3
CSVEMQGASYEQYF TGCAGCGTTGAGATGCAGGGGGCTTCCTACGAGCAGTACTTC TRBV29-1 TRBD1 . TRBJ2-7
CASSVGDYQQYF TGTGCCAGCAGCGTAGGCGACTACCAGCAGTACTTC TRBV9 . . TRBJ2-7
CASSQTSGEPFRGVIPNEQFF TGTGCCAGCTCACAGACTAGCGGTGAGCCGTTCCGAGGGGTGATCCCCAATGAGCAGTTCTTC TRBV18 TRBD2 few TRBJ2-1
CASSTPGRGVTEAFF TGTGCCAGCAGCACTCCGGGCAGGGGGGTAACTGAAGCTTTCTTT TRBV11-2 TRBD1 many TRBJ1-1
CASSDRGINNEQFF TGTGCCAGCAGCGACAGGGGTATTAACAATGAGCAGTTCTTC TRBV9 TRBD1 . TRBJ2-1
CATSGGGDTDTQYF TGTGCCACTTCGGGAGGCGGAGACACAGATACGCAGTATTTT TRBV15 TRBD2 many TRBJ2-3
CASTSTNNEQFF TGTGCCAGCACCTCTACGAACAATGAGCAGTTCTTC TRBV27 . many TRBJ2-1
CASSPPGSVSSTQYF TGTGCCAGCAGCCCCCCGGGTAGCGTTAGCTCGACCCAGTACTTC TRBV7-9 . . TRBJ2-5
CASSSGLAFREQFF TGTGCCAGCAGCTCGGGACTAGCATTCCGTGAGCAGTTCTTC TRBV7-9 TRBD2 . TRBJ2-1
CASSPPGMSSYEQYF TGTGCCAGCAGCCCACCAGGGATGAGCTCCTACGAGCAGTACTTC TRBV5-5 . many TRBJ2-7
CASTLSVADTQYF TGTGCCAGCACCCTGTCGGTGGCAGATACGCAGTATTTT TRBV11-2 . few TRBJ2-3
CASSFLDQEQFF TGTGCCAGCAGCTTTCTAGATCAAGAGCAGTTCTTC TRBV5-6 . few TRBJ2-1
CSARDYGMGNNEQFF TGCAGTGCTAGAGATTACGGGATGGGTAACAATGAGCAGTTCTTC TRBV20-1 . many TRBJ2-1
CASSSNPRDYGYTF TGTGCCAGCAGCTCAAACCCTCGGGACTATGGCTACACCTTC TRBV12-3/TRBV12-4 . many TRBJ1-2
CATSRDVGRANGELFF TGTGCCACCAGCAGAGATGTCGGGAGGGCGAACGGGGAGCTGTTTTTT TRBV15 TRBD2 . TRBJ2-2
CASSGERAGYEQYF TGTGCCAGCTCTGGGGAGAGGGCCGGGTACGAGCAGTACTTC TRBV18 . . TRBJ2-7
CSARDSGLEGDTQYF TGCAGTGCTAGAGATTCGGGACTAGAGGGGGATACGCAGTATTTT TRBV20-1 TRBD2 many TRBJ2-3
CASSLGSSGMKPDNEQFF TGCGCCAGCAGCTTGGGATCTAGCGGGATGAAACCCGACAATGAGCAGTTCTTC TRBV5-1 TRBD2 many TRBJ2-1
CSASPWGNTDTQYF TGCAGTGCCTCACCATGGGGAAACACAGATACGCAGTATTTT TRBV20-1 . few TRBJ2-3
CASSLASSYNEQFF TGTGCCAGCAGCTTAGCCAGCTCCTACAATGAGCAGTTCTTC TRBV12-3/TRBV12-4 . many TRBJ2-1
CASSPETGTTEAFF TGTGCCAGCAGCCCAGAAACAGGGACCACTGAAGCTTTCTTT TRBV7-8 . . TRBJ1-1
CASSLSGQGAYEQYF TGTGCCAGCAGTTTATCGGGACAGGGGGCCTACGAGCAGTACTTC TRBV27 TRBD1 . TRBJ2-7
CASSGGTSGRGEQYF TGCGCCAGCAGTGGTGGGACTAGCGGGAGAGGAGAGCAGTACTTC TRBV10-1 TRBD2 few TRBJ2-7
CASTELAGGSDTQYF TGTGCCAGCACCGAACTAGCGGGAGGGTCAGATACGCAGTATTTT TRBV27 TRBD2 many TRBJ2-3
CASSPEFGNEQFF TGTGCCAGCAGCCCGGAGTTCGGCAATGAGCAGTTCTTC TRBV5-6 . . TRBJ2-1
CASSHAAGTLHNEQFF TGTGCCAGCAGCCACGCCGCCGGGACACTTCATAATGAGCAGTTCTTC TRBV21-1 . . TRBJ2-1
CASSSGDYGYTF TGTGCCAGCAGTTCAGGGGACTATGGCTACACCTTC TRBV27 . many TRBJ1-2
CASSSEGGETQYF TGTGCCAGCAGCTCGGAGGGCGGAGAGACCCAGTACTTC TRBV7-9 . many TRBJ2-5
CASSESRTGGNGYTF TGCGCCAGCAGTGAGTCACGGACAGGGGGCAATGGCTACACCTTC TRBV10-1 TRBD1 . TRBJ1-2
CASSSGGGYGYTF TGTGCCAGCAGTTCGGGTGGTGGCTATGGCTACACCTTC TRBV12-3/TRBV12-4 . few TRBJ1-2
CASSIPYRGELFF TGTGCCAGTAGTATCCCTTATCGCGGGGAGCTGTTTTTT TRBV19 . . TRBJ2-2
CASSLGRGGEQYF TGTGCCAGCAGCTTAGGCCGGGGGGGCGAGCAGTACTTC TRBV13 TRBD2 few TRBJ2-7
CASSLGLAAYNEQFF TGTGCCAGCAGCTTGGGACTAGCGGCGTACAATGAGCAGTTCTTC TRBV7-9 TRBD2 . TRBJ2-1
CASSLTSAGGRYGYTF TGTGCCAGCAGCTTAACCTCGGCGGGGGGCCGGTATGGCTACACCTTC TRBV7-9 . few TRBJ1-2
CSAREPTAGGWETQYF TGCAGTGCTAGAGAGCCCACCGCGGGGGGGTGGGAGACCCAGTACTTC TRBV20-1 TRBD2 few TRBJ2-5
CASSVDGANYGYTF TGTGCCAGCAGCGTAGATGGAGCTAACTATGGCTACACCTTC TRBV9 . few TRBJ1-2
CASSESAGGGTDTQYF TGTGCCAGCAGTGAGTCAGCGGGAGGAGGCACAGATACGCAGTATTTT TRBV2 TRBD2 . TRBJ2-3
CASSPPEGNEQFF TGTGCCAGCAGTCCCCCTGAAGGCAATGAGCAGTTCTTC TRBV12-3/TRBV12-4 . many TRBJ2-1
CAIIDPRGTQYF TGTGCCATCATTGACCCCAGGGGGACCCAGTACTTC TRBV10-3 . . TRBJ2-5
CSATGEYRTDTQYF TGCAGTGCTACGGGGGAGTATCGCACAGATACGCAGTATTTT TRBV20-1 . many TRBJ2-3
CASSGWMVQGGNGELFF TGTGCCAGCAGCGGATGGATGGTTCAGGGGGGGAACGGGGAGCTGTTTTTT TRBV5-5 . . TRBJ2-2